The present entry profiles one TCR beta chain with its context. Seattle patients were enrolled while actively infected and followed longitudinally. The data stem from a study of blood T cell repertoires in COVID-19. In the original analysis: Amplifying reference gene primers gave estimates of nucleated cell counts. Only in-frame clones appear in the TCRdb table, and some are missing; sequencing was by immunoSEQ multiplex PCR. V and J calls and clone size are given by that table; D and trimming were obtained from the DNA. This sample has a few hundred thousand clones; over 80% occur once, and the top ten carry roughly 6.3%. In germline, CDR1 is GTSNPN, CDR2 SVGIG (reference sequence). The CDR3 length is 14 residues. The V end was cut by 0 bases, the J end by 3 bases, with 9 bases between.

This clonotype was obtained from a woman aged 45-65 years with COVID-19, enrolled during active disease. The chain carries TRBV30 and TRBJ2-1, with unresolved D. The sample comprised peripheral blood. The chain's CDR3 is CAWSVRLVYNEQFF. The CDR3 nucleotides read TGTGCCTGGAGTGTACGACTGGTCTACAATGAGCAGTTCTTC.